Sequencing of this T cell receptor beta chain was carried out in a study of blood T cell repertoires in COVID-19. Study context: COVID-19 samples, acute and convalescent, were from the United States, Italy and Spain. In each case, the material was cDNA or gDNA derived from T cells, B-cell-depleted T cells, or PBMCs.

As processed by the authors: Estimates of nucleated cell counts were drawn from the amplification of reference gene primers. Generated by immunoSEQ multiplex PCR, the TCRdb table keeps only in-frame clones and is missing some. Clone size and V and J calls were adopted from that table, with D and trimming inferred from the DNA. The data contain roughly 70,000 clones, roughly 73% of them singletons. Germline V gives CDR1 SQVTM, CDR2 ANQGSEA. The CDR3 length is 15 residues. V lost 7 bases to trimming and J lost 0 bases; unmatched junction nucleotides: 10. The source is a woman aged 55-75 years with acute or convalescent COVID-19. This chain joins TRBV29-1 and TRBJ1-1; 8 bases are a match to TRBD1. Material for sequencing was peripheral blood. CDR3 in DNA: TGCAGCGCAGGGGGCGCGAGCCTCATGAACACTGAAGCTTTCTTT. It yields the protein CSAGGASLMNTEAFF.